A single sample gave rise to the 9 T cell receptor beta chains below, sequenced in a study of cytomegalovirus exposure and HLA in healthy donors. Both 60 Vbeta primers and 13 Jbeta primers went into the PCR. Sequencing used immunoSEQ multiplex PCR; TCRdb keeps in-frame clones, though not all of them. The sample records approximately 40,000 clones, over 65% being singletons. What was sequenced was PBMCs. These receptors all come from a man aged 45-65 years in good health and CMV-seropositive.

This clone is a singleton in its sample. CDR3 sequence: CASSPRGPGTEAFF. DNA for the CDR3: TGTGCCAGCAGCCCCAGGGGGCCGGGCACTGAAGCTTTCTTT. The chain is built from TRBV7-9 and TRBJ1-1; 8 bases match TRBD1. Trimming removed 5 bases from V and 4 bases from J; junction bases left unmatched: 6. Germline CDR1 SEHNR, CDR2 FQNEAQ (reference sequence). CDR3 size: 14 residues.

The DNA of the CDR3 is TGTGCCAGCAGCCCCCGGGGGGGTAGCACAGATACGCAGTATTTT. Translating gives CASSPRGGSTDTQYF. This chain uses TRBV6-1 with TRBJ2-3; 8 bases are a match to TRBD2. With 6 bases clipped from V and 0 bases from J, the junction kept 5 bases outside the gene matches. The CDR3 is 15 amino acids. CDR1 is MNHNS, CDR2 SASEGT, per germline.

The chain couples TRBV9 to TRBJ2-3; D is perhaps TRBD2 (5 bases). Germline V gene lookup returns CDR1 SGDLS and CDR2 YYNGEE. V lost 0 bases and J 6 bases, leaving 5 bases between the germline ends. The CDR3 length is 12 residues. CDR3 loop: CASSVGEDTQYF. As DNA, the CDR3 is TGTGCCAGCAGCGTAGGGGAGGATACGCAGTATTTT.

The chain combines TRBV11-2 with TRBJ1-3, with D tentatively TRBD1 (5 bases). The CDR3 loop spans 15 amino acids. Germline V gives CDR1 SGHAT, CDR2 FQNNGV. Trimming stripped 2 bases from V and 0 bases from J, with 8 bases between. CDR3 DNA: TGTGCCAGCAGCTTATCTACAGGCTCTGGAAACACCATATATTTT. This codes for CASSLSTGSGNTIYF.

The J gene is TRBJ1-2, the V gene TRBV5-1, with D perhaps matching TRBD1 (5 bases). The CDR3 spans 13 residues. Trimming shortened V by 1 base and J by 1 base, and 5 bases separated the two germline ends. The germline V gene encodes CDR1 SGHRS and CDR2 YFSETQ. The CDR3 loop is CASSLRGNYGYTF. DNA for the CDR3: TGCGCCAGCAGCTTGAGGGGTAACTATGGCTACACCTTC.

The J gene is TRBJ2-7, the V gene TRBV27, with a weak D call TRBD1 (6 bases). This CDR3 contains 14 residues. Germline CDR1 and CDR2: MNHEY and SMNVEV (reference sequence). V lost 5 bases, J lost 4 bases, and 15 bases lay in between. This CDR3 is CASSVQGGGYEQYF. CDR3 nucleotide sequence: TGTGCCAGCAGTGTACAGGGTGGCGGTTACGAGCAGTACTTC.

The chain links TRBV6-6 to TRBJ1-5; no definite D call. Trimming pared 10 bases from V and 2 bases from J, leaving 18 bases between. The CDR3 runs to 15 residues. Germline CDR1 reads MNHNY; CDR2 reads SVGAGI (reference sequence). The CDR3 nucleotides read TGTGCCACCGCCCCCCGGGTCGGCGGCAATCAGCCCCAGCATTTT. Its protein product is CATAPRVGGNQPQHF.

This clone has only a few counts. The chain combines TRBV28 with TRBJ1-1, with D perhaps TRBD1 (5 bases). Trimming left V 6 bases short and J 1 base short, with 12 bases between. The CDR3 totals 14 residues. Germline CDR1 and CDR2: MDHEN and SYDVKM. As DNA, the CDR3 is TGTGCCAGCAGCCGAGGCGGGACGAACACTGAAGCTTTCTTT. It is translated as CASSRGGTNTEAFF. The full variable domain, its missing parts supplied by reference TRBV28 and TRBJ1-1, is DVKVTQSSRYLVKRTGEKVFLECVQDMDHENMFWYRQDPGLGLRLIYFSYDVKMKEKGDIPEGYSVSREKKERFSLILESASTNQTSMYLCASSRGGTNTEAFFGQGTRLTVV.

The rearrangement links TRBV11-2 to TRBJ2-1; TRBD1 aligns across 7 bases. Losses at the gene ends were 5 bases for V and 5 bases for J; bases not matched to a gene: 6. CDR1 and CDR2 (germline): SGHAT, FQNNGV. The length of the CDR3 is 14 residues. CDR3 DNA sequence: TGTGCCAGCAGCCCCCGGGACAGACACAATGAGCAGTTCTTC. Protein: CASSPRDRHNEQFF.